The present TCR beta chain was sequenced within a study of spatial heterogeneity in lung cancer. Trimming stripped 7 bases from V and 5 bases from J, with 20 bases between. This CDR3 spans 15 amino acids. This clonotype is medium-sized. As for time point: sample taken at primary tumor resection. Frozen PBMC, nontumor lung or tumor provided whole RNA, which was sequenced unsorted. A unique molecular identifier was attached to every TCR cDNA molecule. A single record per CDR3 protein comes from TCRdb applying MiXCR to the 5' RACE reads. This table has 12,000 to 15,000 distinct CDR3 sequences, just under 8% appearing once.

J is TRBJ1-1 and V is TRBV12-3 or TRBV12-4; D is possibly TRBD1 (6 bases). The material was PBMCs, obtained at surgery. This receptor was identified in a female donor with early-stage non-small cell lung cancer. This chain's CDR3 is CASTPGGAPGTEAFF. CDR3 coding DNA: TGTGCCAGCACCCCTGGGGGGGCCCCGGGGACTGAAGCTTTCTTT.